This record looks at one T cell receptor beta chain sequence and its context. Sequencing used immunoSEQ multiplex PCR; TCRdb keeps in-frame clones, though not all of them. This sample has hundreds of thousands of clones; about 87% occur once, and the top ten carry around 1.5%. In germline, CDR1 is SGDLS, CDR2 YYNGEE. The CDR3 extends over 13 amino acids. Trimming cost V 2 bases and J 6 bases, with 11 bases left between them. This specimen comes from a study of blood T cell repertoires in COVID-19. The chain couples TRBV9 to TRBJ1-2; D remains ambiguous. The sequence derives from a woman between 40 and 55 years old who had recovered from COVID-19. Source material: peripheral blood. CDR3 region: CASSVTNIHGYTF. CDR3 bases: TGTGCCAGCAGCGTCACGAACATTCATGGCTACACCTTC. The full variable domain, in which reference TRBV9 and TRBJ1-2 provide the parts outside the CDR3, is DSGVTQTPKHLITATGQRVTLRCSPRSGDLSVYWYQQSLDQGLQFLIQYYNGEERAKGNILERFSAQQFPDLHSELNLSSLELGDSALYFCASSVTNIHGYTFGSGTRLTVV.